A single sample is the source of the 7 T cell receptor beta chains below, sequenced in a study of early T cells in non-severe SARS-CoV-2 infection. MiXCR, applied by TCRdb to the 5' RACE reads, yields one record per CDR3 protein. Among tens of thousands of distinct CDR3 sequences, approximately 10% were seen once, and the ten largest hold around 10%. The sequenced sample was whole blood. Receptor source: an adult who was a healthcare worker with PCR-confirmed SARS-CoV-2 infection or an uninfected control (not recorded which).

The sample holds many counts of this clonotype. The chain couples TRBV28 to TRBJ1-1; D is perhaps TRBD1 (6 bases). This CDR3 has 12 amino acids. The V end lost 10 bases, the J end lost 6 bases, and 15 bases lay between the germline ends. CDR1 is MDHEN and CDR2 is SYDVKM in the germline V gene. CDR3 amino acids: CATSGGISEAFF. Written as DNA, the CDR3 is TGTGCCACGAGTGGGGGCATATCTGAAGCTTTCTTT.

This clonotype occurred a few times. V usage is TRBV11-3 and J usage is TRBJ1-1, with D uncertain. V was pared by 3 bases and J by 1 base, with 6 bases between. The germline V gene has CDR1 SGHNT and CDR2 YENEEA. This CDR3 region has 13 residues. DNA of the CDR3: TGTGCCAGCAGCTTCTTCAGGAACACTGAAGCTTTCTTT. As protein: CASSFFRNTEAFF.

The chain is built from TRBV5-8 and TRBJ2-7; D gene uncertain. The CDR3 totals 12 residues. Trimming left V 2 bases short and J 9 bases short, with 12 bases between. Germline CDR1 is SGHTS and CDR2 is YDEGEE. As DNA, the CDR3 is TGTGCCAGCAGCTTAATCTCTACGGGGCAGTACTTC. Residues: CASSLISTGQYF.

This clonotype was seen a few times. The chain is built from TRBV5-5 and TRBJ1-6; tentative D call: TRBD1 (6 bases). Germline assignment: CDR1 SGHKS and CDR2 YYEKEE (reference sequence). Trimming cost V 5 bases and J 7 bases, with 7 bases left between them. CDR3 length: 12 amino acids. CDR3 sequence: CASSGQNSPLHF. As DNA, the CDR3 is TGTGCCAGCAGTGGACAGAATTCACCCCTCCACTTT.

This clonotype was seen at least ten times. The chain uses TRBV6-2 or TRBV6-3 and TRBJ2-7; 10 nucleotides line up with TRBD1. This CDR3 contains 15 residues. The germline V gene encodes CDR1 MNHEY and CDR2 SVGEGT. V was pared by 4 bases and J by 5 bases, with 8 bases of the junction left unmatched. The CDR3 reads CASSSPGQGRDEQYF. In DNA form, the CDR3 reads TGTGCCAGCAGTTCTCCGGGACAGGGGAGAGACGAGCAGTACTTC.

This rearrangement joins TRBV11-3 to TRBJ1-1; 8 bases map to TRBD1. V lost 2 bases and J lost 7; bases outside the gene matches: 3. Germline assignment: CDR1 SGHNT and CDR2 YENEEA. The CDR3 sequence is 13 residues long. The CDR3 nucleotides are TGTGCCAGCAGCTTAATCGGACAGGGTGAAGCTTTCTTT. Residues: CASSLIGQGEAFF.

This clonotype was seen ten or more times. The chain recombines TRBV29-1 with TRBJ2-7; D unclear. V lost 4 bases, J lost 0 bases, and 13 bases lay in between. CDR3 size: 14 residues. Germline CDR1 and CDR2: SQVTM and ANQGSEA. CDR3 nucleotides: TGCAGCGTTGGTGGGGTCCTCAGCTCCTACGAGCAGTACTTC. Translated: CSVGGVLSSYEQYF.